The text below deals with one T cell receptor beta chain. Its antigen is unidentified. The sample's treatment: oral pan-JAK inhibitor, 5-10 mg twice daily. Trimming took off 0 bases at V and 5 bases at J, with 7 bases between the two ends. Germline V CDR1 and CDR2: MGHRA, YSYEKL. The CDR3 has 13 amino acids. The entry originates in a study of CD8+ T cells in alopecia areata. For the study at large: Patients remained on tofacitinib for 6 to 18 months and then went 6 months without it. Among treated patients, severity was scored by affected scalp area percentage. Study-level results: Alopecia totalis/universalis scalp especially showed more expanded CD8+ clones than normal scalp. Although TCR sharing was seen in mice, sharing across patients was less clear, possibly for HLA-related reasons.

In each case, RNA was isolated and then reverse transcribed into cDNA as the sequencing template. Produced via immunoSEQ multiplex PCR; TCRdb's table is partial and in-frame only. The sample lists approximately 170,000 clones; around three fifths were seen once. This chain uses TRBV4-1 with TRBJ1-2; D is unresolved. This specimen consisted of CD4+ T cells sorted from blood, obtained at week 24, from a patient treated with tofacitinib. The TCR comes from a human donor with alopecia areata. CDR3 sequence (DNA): TGCGCCAGCAGCCAAGACGGGATATATGGCTACACCTTC. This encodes CASSQDGIYGYTF.